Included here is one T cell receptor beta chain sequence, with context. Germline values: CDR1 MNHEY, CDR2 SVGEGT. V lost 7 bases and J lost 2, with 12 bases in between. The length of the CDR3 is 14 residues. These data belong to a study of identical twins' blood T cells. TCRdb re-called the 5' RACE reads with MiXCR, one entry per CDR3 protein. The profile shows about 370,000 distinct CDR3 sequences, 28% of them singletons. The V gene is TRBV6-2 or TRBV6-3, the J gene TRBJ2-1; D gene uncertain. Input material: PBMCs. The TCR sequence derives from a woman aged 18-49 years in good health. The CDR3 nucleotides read TGTGCCAGCACTGCCGGTCTGACCTACAATGAGCAGTTCTTC. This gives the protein CASTAGLTYNEQFF.